This is a list of T cell receptor beta chains from one sample in a study of graft-versus-host responses after intestinal transplantation. These TCRs are of unknown antigen specificity. Sequencing was performed with immunoSEQ multiplex PCR; in TCRdb, only in-frame clones are kept and a portion is missing. The sample has some 96,000 clones, roughly 87% seen once. The sequencing here drew on unstimulated CD4+ T cells sorted from spleen or lymph node cells, taken before transplant. The receptor set was obtained from a human donor who was the organ donor for an intestinal transplant. Both conserved end residues are part of each CDR3.

>TRBJ2-3|TRBV18
CASSPREEAQYF
>TRBJ2-3|TRBV5-1
CASSPSGGLQTDTQYF
>TRBJ1-6|TRBV6-6
CASSLTWETSPLHF
>TRBJ2-1|TRBV7-6
CASSLLRDPTEQFF
>TRBJ1-1|TRBV29-1
CSVDRGSAEAFF
>TRBJ2-3|TRBV5-1
CASNLDSGPDTQYF
>TRBJ2-1|TRBV7-9
CASSLRPYNEQFF
>TRBJ1-6|TRBV28
CASRPPARDNSPLHF
>TRBJ2-1|TRBV28
CATTEGTLSYNEQFF
>TRBJ1-2|TRBV4-2
CASSQEKGTGSRTNYGYTF
>TRBJ1-2|TRBV18
CASSPLGGPGVSYYTF
>TRBJ1-6|TRBV5-1
CASRYNRGYNSPLHF
>TRBJ2-7|TRBV5-6
CASSLNGYEQYF
>TRBJ1-6|TRBV7-2
CASSLNVGGSPLHF
>TRBJ2-7|TRBV2
CASRGVRGARGEQYF
>TRBJ1-2|TRBV21-1
CASTRTRVLTGYTF
>TRBJ1-6|TRBV4-1
CASSHTSGAGYNSPLHF
>TRBJ2-3|TRBV10-2
CASREAGDRDTQYF
>TRBJ2-3|TRBV7-8
CASSRAGGTDTQYF
>TRBJ1-3|TRBV7-8
CASSLGRYKLGNTIYF
>TRBJ2-6|TRBV19
CASSTYRVGVGSGANVLTF
>TRBJ1-2|TRBV7-2
CASSFEGVRGYTF
>TRBJ1-1|TRBV6-5
CASSPLVGATFF
>TRBJ1-4|TRBV9
CASSEDSGRQTNEKLFF
>TRBJ1-2|TRBV6-1
CASSGTGVSGYTF
>TRBJ1-4|TRBV5-4
CASSSTGAYEKLFF
>TRBJ1-2|TRBV6-1
CASTWGSYGYTF
>TRBJ1-2|TRBV5-1
CASSLETGLWGYTF
>TRBJ1-2|TRBV18
CASSPPLDRVGGYTF
>TRBJ2-7|TRBV6-5
CASSSVPYEQYF
>TRBJ2-1|TRBV10-3
CAISEGGEAYNEQFF
>TRBJ1-1|TRBV30
CACSTGGAINTEAFF
>TRBJ2-1|TRBV12-5
CASGPPAGNEQFF
>TRBJ1-6|TRBV6-4
CASSPDRVGSPLHF
>TRBJ2-7|TRBV7-9
CASSFLVGEQYF
>TRBJ2-5|TRBV6-6
CASSPLGGVSQYF
>TRBJ1-2|TRBV19
CASSVTPGTGHGYTF
>TRBJ2-1|TRBV6-5
CARRLAGGIKFF
>TRBJ2-1|TRBV19
CASSIPAGGKDEQFF
>TRBJ2-1|TRBV15
CATALGQPYNEQFF
>TRBJ2-1|TRBV27
CASRPRVGSRRDPSYNEQFF
>TRBJ1-6|TRBV10-3
CAISESGSYSPLHF
>TRBJ2-7|TRBV28
CASSSGVAYEQYF
>TRBJ2-6|TRBV5-4
CASSAVGGTHSGANVLTF
>TRBJ1-5|TRBV28
CASRSGQPQRQPQHF
>TRBJ1-3|TRBV9
CASSVGVVNTIYF
>TRBJ1-5|TRBV19
CASRLQVSNQPQHF
>TRBJ2-7|TRBV9
CASSVVPYPGQAYEQYF
>TRBJ2-7|TRBV6-6
CASSIFSGGAVYEQYF
>TRBJ2-1|TRBV2
CASSASGRTSGGAGEQFF